Below, 12 T cell receptor delta chains from the same sample are listed, as sequenced in a study of delta chain sequences of gamma delta T cells. TCRdb re-called clones from the 5' RACE reads using CATT. The sample carries fewer than 900 delta-chain clones, under 25% recorded once. Sequencing was carried out using either unsorted cells or a sorted T cell fraction (not recorded which). Every receptor here comes from a human donor in good health.

In its sample, this clone was seen a few times. The V and J genes are TRDV2 and TRDJ1, with 9 bases fitting TRDD3. CDR3 length: 17 residues. J lost 3 bases, V lost 0 bases, and 10 bases had no gene match. The germline V gene encodes CDR1 GEAIGNYY and CDR2 EKD. CDR3 region: CACDTVDGDTDSDKLIF. In DNA form, the CDR3 reads TGTGCCTGTGACACCGTAGACGGGGATACGGACTCCGATAAACTCATCTTT.

There are a few counts of this clone. No V gene was called here, but the J gene is TRDJ1; the D call in the table, TRDD3, was not verified against the DNA. This CDR3 is built from 19 residues. The CDR3 nucleotides read TGTGCTTCGCTCTTGGGGGGGGGGATTTCCCTTTCGTACACCGATAAACTCATCTTT. Its protein is CASLLGGGISLSYTDKLIF.

The rearrangement links TRDV2 to TRDJ1; 9 bases align to TRDD3. After removal of 3 bases from V and 3 bases from J, the junction contained 7 bases not matched to a gene. The CDR3 contains 15 residues. CDR1 is GEAIGNYY and CDR2 is EKD in the germline V gene. The CDR3 spells CACDYSGIRADKLIF. As DNA, the CDR3 is TGTGCCTGTGACTACTCGGGGATACGGGCCGATAAACTCATCTTT.

This clone is labeled large. The genes are TRDV2 and TRDJ3, with 9 bases that match TRDD3. The ends lost 1 base at V and 1 base at J; junction bases unmatched: 13. Germline V lookup: CDR1 GEAIGNYY, CDR2 EKD. This CDR3 comprises 21 residues. The CDR3 nucleotides are TGTGCCTGTGACACGGTGGGGTCCCGGGGGATACAGTCCTGGGACACCCGACAGATGTTTTTC. Translated, it gives CACDTVGSRGIQSWDTRQMFF.

This clone was observed a handful of times. A much larger clonotype is one base distant, so this may be a read error. The V and J genes are TRDV2 and TRDJ3; D is ambiguous. CDR3 length: 20 residues. The V gene's germline CDR1 is GEAIGNYY and CDR2 EKD. Trimming left V 1 base short and J 0 bases short, with 18 bases between. The CDR3 loop reads CACDTPGATPSSWDTRQMFF. CDR3 coding DNA: TGTGCCTGTGACACACCCGGGGCCACCCCAAGCTCCTGGGACACCCGACAGATGTTTTTC.

This clone has more than one count but fewer than ten. A read error may be the cause here, since a much bigger clone is one base away. The chain uses TRDV2 and TRDJ1; 13 bases are a match to TRDD3. The J call could be wrong; TRDJ2 is a better fit for the DNA end. The CDR3 spans 17 residues. Germline-derived CDR1 and CDR2 are GEAIGNYY and EKD. Written as DNA, the CDR3 is TGTGCCTGTGACACTCTACTGGGGGATACGCATACCGATAAACTCTTCTTT. Translation: CACDTLLGDTHTDKLFF.

The chain joins TRDV2 to TRDJ3; 13 positions match TRDD3. CDR3 length equals 20 residues. Germline CDR1 reads GEAIGNYY; CDR2 reads EKD. V lost 0 bases and J lost 1; bases outside the gene matches: 5. The CDR3 region is CACDTSTGGYGSWDTRQMFF. DNA for the CDR3: TGTGCCTGTGACACCAGTACTGGGGGATACGGATCCTGGGACACCCGACAGATGTTTTTC.

The V and J genes are TRDV2 and TRDJ1, with 7 bases identical to TRDD3. Trimming at V came to 2 bases and at J to 6 bases, leaving 11 bases not matched to a gene. The CDR3 is made up of 15 amino acids. Germline V gives CDR1 GEAIGNYY, CDR2 EKD. The CDR3 sequence: CACDILLGRRNKLIF. DNA of the CDR3: TGTGCCTGTGACATCTTACTGGGGAGGAGAAATAAACTCATCTTT.

In this sample, this clone is large (0.1 to 1%). V and J are TRDV2 and TRDJ1; maybe TRDD3 (5 bases). The CDR3 totals 18 residues. The V gene's germline CDR1 is GEAIGNYY and CDR2 EKD. V lost 0 bases and J lost 0, with 19 bases in between. As DNA, the CDR3 is TGTGCCTGTGACACCGTGCGGGGACAAACGAGGTACACCGATAAACTCATCTTT. This sequence encodes CACDTVRGQTRYTDKLIF.

This clone has a handful of counts. The protein TCRdb gives is from a much larger clone and does not agree with this DNA's translation at residue 14, likely a read error; the protein shown here comes from the DNA. The genes are TRDV3 and TRDJ1; 9 nucleotides align to TRDD3. This CDR3 has 18 amino acids. Per germline, CDR1 TVYSNPD and CDR2 GDNSRS (reference sequence). CDR3 sequence reads: CAFRPAYWGTRYTYKLIF. In DNA, the CDR3 is TGTGCCTTTCGGCCCGCTTACTGGGGGACCCGCTACACCTATAAACTCATCTTT.

By its share, this clone is large. A read error likely explains this, since a far larger clone differs by one base. The V gene is TRDV2, the J gene TRDJ1; perhaps TRDD3 as D (6 bases). The CDR3 loop spans 18 amino acids. V lost 0 bases and J 4 bases, leaving 23 bases between the germline ends. Germline V gives CDR1 GEAIGNYY, CDR2 EKD. The CDR3 DNA follows: TGTGCCTGTGACACCCTTCTGGGGATTCGCCAAAACATCGATAAACTCATCTTT. Translation gives CACDTLLGIRQNIDKLIF.

With respect to this clone: This is likely an artifact of a read error, given a far larger clone one base away. The chain combines TRDV2 with TRDJ2, with D possibly being TRDD3 (5 bases). This CDR3 comprises 15 residues. The germline V and J ends were trimmed by 1 base and 8 bases, with 16 bases remaining between them. The germline CDR1 and CDR2 sequences are GEAIGNYY and EKD. The CDR3 coding sequence is TGTGCCTGTGACACGGTGGGGCCAAGTGGGGCACAACTCTTCTTT. The encoded protein is CACDTVGPSGAQLFF.